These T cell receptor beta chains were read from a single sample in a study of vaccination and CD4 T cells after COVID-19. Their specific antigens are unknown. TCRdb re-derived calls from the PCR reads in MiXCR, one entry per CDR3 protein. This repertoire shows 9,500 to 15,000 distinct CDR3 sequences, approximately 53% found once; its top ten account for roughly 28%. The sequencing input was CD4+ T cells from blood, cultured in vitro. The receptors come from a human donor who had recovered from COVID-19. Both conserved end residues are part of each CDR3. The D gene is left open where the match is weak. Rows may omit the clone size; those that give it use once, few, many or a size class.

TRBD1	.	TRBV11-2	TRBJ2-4	CASSSSGTGVSAKNIQYF	TGTGCCAGCAGCTCCTCCGGGACAGGGGTATCGGCCAAAAACATTCAGTACTTC
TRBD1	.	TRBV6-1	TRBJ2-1	CASSGTGGSYNEQFF	TGTGCCAGCAGTGGGACAGGAGGCTCCTACAATGAGCAGTTCTTC
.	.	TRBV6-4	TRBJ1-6	CASSDGRSPLHF	TGTGCCAGCAGCGACGGCCGGTCACCCCTCCACTTT
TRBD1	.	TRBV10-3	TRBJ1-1	CAISSTGGTEAFF	TGTGCCATCAGTAGCACAGGGGGCACTGAAGCTTTCTTT
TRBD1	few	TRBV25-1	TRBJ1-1	CAARDRGKPMNTEAFF	TGTGCCGCAAGGGACAGGGGGAAACCGATGAACACTGAAGCTTTCTTT
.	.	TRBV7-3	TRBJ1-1	CASSSQGGTEAFF	TGTGCCAGCAGCTCACAGGGTGGCACTGAAGCTTTCTTT
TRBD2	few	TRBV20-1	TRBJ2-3	CSAGTTLAGGPADTQYF	TGCAGTGCTGGTACTACCCTAGCGGGGGGGCCCGCAGATACGCAGTATTTT
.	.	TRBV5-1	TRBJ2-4	CASSLQGGRNIQYF	TGCGCCAGCAGCTTGCAGGGTGGGAGAAACATTCAGTACTTC
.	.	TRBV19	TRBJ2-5	CASSNSIRGETQYF	TGTGCCAGTAGCAACAGTATCAGGGGAGAGACCCAGTACTTC
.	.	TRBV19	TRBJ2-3	CASSIDLRRGADTQYF	TGTGCCAGTAGTATTGATTTGCGGCGGGGCGCAGATACGCAGTATTTT
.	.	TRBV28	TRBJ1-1	CASSSGGLGTEAFF	TGTGCCAGCAGTTCCGGGGGGTTAGGCACTGAAGCTTTCTTT
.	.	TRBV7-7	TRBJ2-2	CASSSGRNTGELFF	TGTGCTAGCAGCTCGGGACGGAACACCGGGGAGCTGTTTTTT
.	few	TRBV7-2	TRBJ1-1	CASSLVIRGNTEAFF	TGTGCCAGCAGCTTAGTGATACGGGGCAACACTGAAGCTTTCTTT
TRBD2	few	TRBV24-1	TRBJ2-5	CATSDGGLAQETQYF	TGTGCCACCAGTGATGGCGGACTAGCACAAGAGACCCAGTACTTC
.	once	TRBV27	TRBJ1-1	CASIVWDGGNTEAFF	TGTGCCAGCATTGTTTGGGACGGAGGGAACACTGAAGCTTTCTTT
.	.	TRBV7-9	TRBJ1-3	CASSLVGRAGNTIYF	TGTGCCAGCAGCTTAGTGGGCAGGGCAGGAAACACCATATATTTT
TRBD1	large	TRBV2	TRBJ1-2	CASRGTGGASHYGYTF	TGTGCCAGCAGGGGAACAGGGGGCGCGTCCCATTATGGCTACACCTTC
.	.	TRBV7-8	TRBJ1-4	CASSPYGGAEANEKLFF	TGTGCCAGCAGCCCCTATGGGGGTGCTGAAGCTAATGAAAAACTGTTTTTT
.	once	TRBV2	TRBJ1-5	CASSEALGGNSNQPQHF	TGTGCCAGCAGTGAAGCGCTTGGGGGAAATAGCAATCAGCCCCAGCATTTT
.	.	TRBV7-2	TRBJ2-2	CASSLAGINTGELFF	TGTGCCAGCAGCTTAGCAGGGATTAACACCGGGGAGCTGTTTTTT
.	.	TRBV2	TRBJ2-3	CASRLIRETDTQYF	TGTGCCAGCAGACTGATTCGGGAAACAGATACGCAGTATTTT
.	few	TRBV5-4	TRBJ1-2	CASTFGVSYGYTF	TGTGCCAGCACGTTTGGAGTCTCATATGGCTACACCTTC
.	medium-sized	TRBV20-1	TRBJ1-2	CSASAQGHYGYTF	TGCAGTGCTAGTGCCCAGGGTCACTATGGCTACACCTTC
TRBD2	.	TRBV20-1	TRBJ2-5	CSARRLAGGLETQYF	TGCAGTGCTAGAAGACTAGCGGGGGGGCTAGAGACCCAGTACTTC
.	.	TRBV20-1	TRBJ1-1	CSAKGQVNTEAFF	TGCAGTGCTAAGGGGCAGGTGAACACTGAAGCTTTCTTT
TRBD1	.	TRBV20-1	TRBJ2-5	CSATGGETQYF	TGCAGTGCTACAGGGGGAGAGACCCAGTACTTC
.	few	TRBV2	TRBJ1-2	CASSVTGTLGYGYTF	TGTGCCAGCAGTGTAACAGGGACACTCGGCTATGGCTACACCTTC
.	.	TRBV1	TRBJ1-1	CTSSQVAQGRREAFF	TGCACCAGCAGCCAAGTAGCGCAAGGGAGGAGGGAAGCTTTCTTT
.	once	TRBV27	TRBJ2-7	CASRQNYEQYF	TGTGCCAGCAGGCAGAACTACGAGCAGTACTTC
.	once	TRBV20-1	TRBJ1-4	CSARDLGPDFGKLFF	TGCAGTGCTAGAGATTTGGGGCCGGATTTCGGAAAACTGTTTTTT
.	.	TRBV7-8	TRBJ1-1	CASSFRFGNTEAFF	TGTGCCAGCAGCTTCCGATTCGGGAACACTGAAGCTTTCTTT
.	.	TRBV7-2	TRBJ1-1	CASSTDTNTEAFF	TGTGCCAGCAGTACGGACACGAACACTGAAGCTTTCTTT
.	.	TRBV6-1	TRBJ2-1	CGALEQGYEQFF	TGTGGGGCGCTCGAACAAGGGTATGAGCAGTTCTTC
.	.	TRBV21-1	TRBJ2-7	CASSQTGDADEQYF	TGTGCCAGCAGCCAAACAGGGGACGCAGACGAGCAGTACTTC
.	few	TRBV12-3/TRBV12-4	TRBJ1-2	CASSLSIAVKPYGYTF	TGTGCCAGCAGTTTGAGTATTGCAGTGAAACCCTATGGCTACACCTTC
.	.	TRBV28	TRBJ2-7	CASSARDIVSSYEQYF	TGTGCCAGCAGTGCTCGGGACATAGTAAGCTCCTACGAGCAGTACTTC
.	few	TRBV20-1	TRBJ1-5	CSARGGGSMGNQPQHF	TGCAGTGCTAGAGGGGGAGGGTCGATGGGCAATCAGCCCCAGCATTTT
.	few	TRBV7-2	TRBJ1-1	CASSPISRGQRGTEAFF	TGTGCCAGCAGCCCAATTAGTCGAGGACAGCGGGGGACTGAAGCTTTCTTT
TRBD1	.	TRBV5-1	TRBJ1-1	CASSAGDRVVTEAFF	TGCGCCAGCAGCGCGGGGGACAGGGTCGTCACTGAAGCTTTCTTT
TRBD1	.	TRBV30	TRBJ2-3	CAFGQDITQYF	TGTGCCTTCGGACAGGACATTACGCAGTATTTT
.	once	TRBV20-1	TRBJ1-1	CSATRSNTEAFF	TGCAGTGCTACCAGGTCCAACACTGAAGCTTTCTTT
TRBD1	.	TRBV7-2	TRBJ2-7	CASSPTRQGEPPLYEQYF	TGTGCCAGCAGCCCCACCCGACAGGGGGAGCCGCCCCTCTACGAGCAGTACTTC
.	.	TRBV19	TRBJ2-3	CASSGNQGEFTDTQYF	TGTGCCAGTAGTGGGAATCAAGGGGAATTCACAGATACGCAGTATTTT
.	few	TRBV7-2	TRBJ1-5	CASSLAVPPQPQHF	TGTGCCAGCAGCTTAGCGGTCCCCCCTCAGCCCCAGCATTTT
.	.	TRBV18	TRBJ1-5	CASSRGSNQPQHF	TGTGCCAGCTCAAGGGGAAGCAATCAGCCCCAGCATTTT
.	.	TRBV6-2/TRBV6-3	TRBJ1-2	CASSPGTSRGYTF	TGTGCCAGCAGCCCAGGGACTTCCAGGGGCTACACCTTC
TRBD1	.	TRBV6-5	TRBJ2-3	CASSFGQGETDTQYF	TGTGCCAGCAGTTTTGGACAGGGGGAAACAGATACGCAGTATTTT
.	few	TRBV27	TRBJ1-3	CATQWGTLGNSGNTIYF	TGTGCCACCCAGTGGGGGACCTTAGGGAACTCTGGAAACACCATATATTTT
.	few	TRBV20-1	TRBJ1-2	CSAGGGGYTF	TGCAGTGCAGGGGGGGGTGGCTACACCTTC
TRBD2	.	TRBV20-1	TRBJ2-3	CSAQRGSSDTQYF	TGCAGTGCTCAGCGGGGGAGTTCAGATACGCAGTATTTT
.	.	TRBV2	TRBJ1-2	CASIETEQKYGYTF	TGTGCCAGCATCGAGACAGAGCAGAAATATGGCTACACCTTC
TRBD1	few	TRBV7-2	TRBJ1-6	CASSLAPTTGTGQSLHF	TGTGCCAGCAGCTTAGCCCCAACCACCGGGACAGGACAATCCCTCCACTTT
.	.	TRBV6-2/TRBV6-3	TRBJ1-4	CASSQAYKLFF	TGTGCCAGCAGTCAAGCCTATAAACTGTTTTTT
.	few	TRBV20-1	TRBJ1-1	CSAVPGALGTEAFF	TGCAGTGCTGTGCCGGGGGCGTTGGGCACTGAAGCTTTCTTT
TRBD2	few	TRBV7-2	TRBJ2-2	CASSPSGRDGGELFF	TGTGCCAGCAGCCCAAGCGGGAGGGACGGCGGGGAGCTGTTTTTT
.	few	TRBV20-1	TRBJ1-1	CSASGTAFRMNTEAFF	TGCAGTGCTAGCGGGACGGCCTTTCGCATGAACACTGAAGCTTTCTTT
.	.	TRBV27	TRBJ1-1	CASSSTGNTEAFF	TGTGCCAGCAGTTCCACAGGGAACACTGAAGCTTTCTTT
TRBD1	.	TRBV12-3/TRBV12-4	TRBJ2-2	CASSSRRPQGRGGTGELFF	TGTGCCAGCAGTTCCCGCCGCCCACAGGGGAGAGGGGGCACCGGGGAGCTGTTTTTT
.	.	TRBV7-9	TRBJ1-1	CASSRGQHTEAFF	TGTGCCAGCAGCCGAGGACAGCACACTGAAGCTTTCTTT